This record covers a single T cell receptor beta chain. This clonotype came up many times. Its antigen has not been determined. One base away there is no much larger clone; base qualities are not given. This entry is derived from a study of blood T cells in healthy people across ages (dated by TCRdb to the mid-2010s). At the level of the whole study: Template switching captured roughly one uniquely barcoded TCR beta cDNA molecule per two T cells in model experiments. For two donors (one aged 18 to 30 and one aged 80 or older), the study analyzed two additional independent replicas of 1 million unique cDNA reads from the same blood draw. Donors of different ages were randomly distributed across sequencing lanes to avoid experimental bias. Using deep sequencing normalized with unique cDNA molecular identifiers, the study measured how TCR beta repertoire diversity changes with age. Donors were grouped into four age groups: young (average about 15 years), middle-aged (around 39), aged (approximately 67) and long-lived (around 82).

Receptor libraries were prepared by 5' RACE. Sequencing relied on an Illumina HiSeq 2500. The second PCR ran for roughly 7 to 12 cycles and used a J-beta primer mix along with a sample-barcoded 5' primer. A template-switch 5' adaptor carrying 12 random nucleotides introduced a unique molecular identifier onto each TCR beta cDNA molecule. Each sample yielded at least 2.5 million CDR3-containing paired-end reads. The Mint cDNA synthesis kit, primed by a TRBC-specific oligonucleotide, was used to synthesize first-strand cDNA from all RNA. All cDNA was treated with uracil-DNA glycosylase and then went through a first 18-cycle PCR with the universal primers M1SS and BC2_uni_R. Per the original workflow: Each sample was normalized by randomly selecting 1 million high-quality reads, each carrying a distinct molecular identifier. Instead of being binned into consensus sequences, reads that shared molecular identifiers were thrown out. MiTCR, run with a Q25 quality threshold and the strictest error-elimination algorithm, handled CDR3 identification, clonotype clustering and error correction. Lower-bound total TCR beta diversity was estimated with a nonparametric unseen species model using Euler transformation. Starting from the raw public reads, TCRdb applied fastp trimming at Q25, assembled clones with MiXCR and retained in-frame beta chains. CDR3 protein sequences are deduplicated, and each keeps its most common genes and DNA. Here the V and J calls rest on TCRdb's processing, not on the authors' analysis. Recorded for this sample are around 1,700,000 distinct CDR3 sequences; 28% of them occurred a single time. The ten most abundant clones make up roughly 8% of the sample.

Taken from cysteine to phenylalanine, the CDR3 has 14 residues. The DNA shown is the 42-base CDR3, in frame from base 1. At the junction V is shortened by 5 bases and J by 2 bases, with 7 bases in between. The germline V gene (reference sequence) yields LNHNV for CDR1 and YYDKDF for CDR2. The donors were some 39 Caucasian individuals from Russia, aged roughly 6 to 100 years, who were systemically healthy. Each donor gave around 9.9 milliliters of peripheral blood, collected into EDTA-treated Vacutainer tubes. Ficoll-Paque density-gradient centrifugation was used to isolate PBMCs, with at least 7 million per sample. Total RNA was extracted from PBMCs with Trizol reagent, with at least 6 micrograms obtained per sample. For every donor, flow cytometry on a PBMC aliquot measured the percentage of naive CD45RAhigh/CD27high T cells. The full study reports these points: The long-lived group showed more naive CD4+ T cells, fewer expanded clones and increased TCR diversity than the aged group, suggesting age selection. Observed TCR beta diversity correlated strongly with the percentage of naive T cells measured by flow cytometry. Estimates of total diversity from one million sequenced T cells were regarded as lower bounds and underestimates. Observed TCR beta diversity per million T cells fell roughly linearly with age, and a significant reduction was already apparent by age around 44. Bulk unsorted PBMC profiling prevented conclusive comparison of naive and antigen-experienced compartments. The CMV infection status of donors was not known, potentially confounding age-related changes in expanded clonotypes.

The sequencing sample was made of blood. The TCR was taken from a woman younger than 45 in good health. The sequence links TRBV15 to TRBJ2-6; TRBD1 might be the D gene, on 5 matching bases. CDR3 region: CATSPGPGANVLTF. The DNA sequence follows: TGTGCCACCAGCCCAGGGCCTGGGGCCAACGTCCTGACTTTC. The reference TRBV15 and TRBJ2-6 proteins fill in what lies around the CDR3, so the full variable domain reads DAMVIQNPRYQVTQFGKPVTLSCSQTLNHNVMYWYQQKSSQAPKLLFHYYDKDFNNEADTPDNFQSRRPNTSFCFLDIRSPGLGDTAMYLCATSPGPGANVLTFGAGSRLTVL.